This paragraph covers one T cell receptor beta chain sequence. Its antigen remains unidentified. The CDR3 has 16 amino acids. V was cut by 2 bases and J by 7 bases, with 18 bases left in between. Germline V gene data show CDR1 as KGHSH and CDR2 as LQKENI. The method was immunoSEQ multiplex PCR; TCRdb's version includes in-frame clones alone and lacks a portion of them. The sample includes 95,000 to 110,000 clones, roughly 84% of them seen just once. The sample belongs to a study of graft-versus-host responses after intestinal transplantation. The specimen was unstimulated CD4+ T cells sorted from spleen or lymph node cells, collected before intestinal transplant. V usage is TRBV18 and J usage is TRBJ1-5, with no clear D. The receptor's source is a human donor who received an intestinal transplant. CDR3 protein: CASSPIWTGESQPQHF. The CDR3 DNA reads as TGTGCCAGCTCACCAATATGGACTGGGGAGTCCCAGCCCCAGCATTTT.